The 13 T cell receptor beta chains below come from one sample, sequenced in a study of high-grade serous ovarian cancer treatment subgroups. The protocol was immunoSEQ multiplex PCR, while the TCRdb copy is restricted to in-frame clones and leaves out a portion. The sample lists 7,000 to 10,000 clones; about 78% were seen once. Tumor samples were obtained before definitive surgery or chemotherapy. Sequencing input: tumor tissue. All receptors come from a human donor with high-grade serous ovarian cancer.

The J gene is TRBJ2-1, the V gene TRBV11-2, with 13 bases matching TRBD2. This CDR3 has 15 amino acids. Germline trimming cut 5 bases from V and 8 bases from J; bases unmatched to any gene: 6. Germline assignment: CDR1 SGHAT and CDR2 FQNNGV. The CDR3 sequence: CASSAGTSGEYEQFF. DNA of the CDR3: TGTGCCAGCAGCGCCGGGACTAGCGGGGAATATGAGCAGTTCTTC.

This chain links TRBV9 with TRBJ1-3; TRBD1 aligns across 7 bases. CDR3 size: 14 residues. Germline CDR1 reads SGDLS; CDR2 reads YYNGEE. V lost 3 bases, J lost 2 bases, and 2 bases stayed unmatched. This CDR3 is CASSDRGAGNTIYF. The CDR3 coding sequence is TGTGCCAGCAGCGACAGGGGCGCTGGAAACACCATATATTTT.

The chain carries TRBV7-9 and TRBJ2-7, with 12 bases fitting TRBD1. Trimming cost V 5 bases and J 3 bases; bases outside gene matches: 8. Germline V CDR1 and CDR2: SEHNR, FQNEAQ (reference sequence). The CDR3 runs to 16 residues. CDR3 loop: CASSRGTGGRNYEQYF. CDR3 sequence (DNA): TGTGCCAGCAGCCGCGGGACAGGGGGCAGGAACTACGAGCAGTACTTC.

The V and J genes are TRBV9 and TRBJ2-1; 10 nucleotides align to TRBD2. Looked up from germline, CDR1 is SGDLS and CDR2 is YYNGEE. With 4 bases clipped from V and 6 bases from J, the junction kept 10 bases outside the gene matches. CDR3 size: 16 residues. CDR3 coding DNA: TGTGCCAGCAGCTCACCCCAGCGGGGGGGCATCAATGAGCAGTTCTTC. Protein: CASSSPQRGGINEQFF.

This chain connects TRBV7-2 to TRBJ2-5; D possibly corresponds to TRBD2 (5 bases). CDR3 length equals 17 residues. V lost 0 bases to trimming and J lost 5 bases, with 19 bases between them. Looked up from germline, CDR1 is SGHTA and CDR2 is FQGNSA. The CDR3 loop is CASSLAPVGNPGETQYF. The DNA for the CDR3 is TGTGCCAGCAGCTTAGCGCCCGTCGGGAATCCTGGGGAGACCCAGTACTTC.

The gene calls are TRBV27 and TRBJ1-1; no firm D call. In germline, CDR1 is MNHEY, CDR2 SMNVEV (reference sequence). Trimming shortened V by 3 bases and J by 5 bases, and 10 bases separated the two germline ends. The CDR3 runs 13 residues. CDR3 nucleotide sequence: TGTGCCAGCAGTTTGGGGTCGTGGACTGAAGCTTTCTTT. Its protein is CASSLGSWTEAFF.

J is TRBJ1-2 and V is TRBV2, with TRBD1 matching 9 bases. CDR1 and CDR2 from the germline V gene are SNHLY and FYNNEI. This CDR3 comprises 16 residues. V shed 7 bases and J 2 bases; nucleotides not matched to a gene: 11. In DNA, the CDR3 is TGTGCCAGCATCCCCGGGACAGGGAATAGGAACTATGGCTACACCTTC. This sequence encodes CASIPGTGNRNYGYTF.

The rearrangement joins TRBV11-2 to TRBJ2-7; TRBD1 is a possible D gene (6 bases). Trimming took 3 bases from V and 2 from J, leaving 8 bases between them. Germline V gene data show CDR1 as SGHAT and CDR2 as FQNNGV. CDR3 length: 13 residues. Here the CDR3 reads CASSFTGTYEQYF. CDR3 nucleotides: TGTGCCAGCAGCTTTACAGGGACCTACGAGCAGTACTTC.

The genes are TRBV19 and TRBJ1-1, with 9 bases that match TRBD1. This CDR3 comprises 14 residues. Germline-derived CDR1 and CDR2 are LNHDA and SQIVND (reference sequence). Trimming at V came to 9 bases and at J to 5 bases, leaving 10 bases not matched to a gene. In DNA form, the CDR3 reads TGTGCCAGCCGAAAGCGGGACAGGGATACTGAAGCTTTCTTT. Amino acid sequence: CASRKRDRDTEAFF. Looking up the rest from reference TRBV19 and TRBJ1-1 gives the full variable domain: DGGITQSPKYLFRKEGQNVTLSCEQNLNHDAMYWYRQDPGQGLRLIYYSQIVNDFQKGDIAEGYSVSREKKESFPLTVTSAQKNPTAFYLCASRKRDRDTEAFFGQGTRLTVV.

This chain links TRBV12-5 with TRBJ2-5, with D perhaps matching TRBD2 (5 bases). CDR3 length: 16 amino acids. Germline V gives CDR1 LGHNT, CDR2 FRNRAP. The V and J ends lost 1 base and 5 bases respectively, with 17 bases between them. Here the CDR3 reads CASGLGQHGGFETQYF. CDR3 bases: TGTGCTAGTGGTTTGGGCCAACACGGCGGGTTCGAGACCCAGTACTTC.

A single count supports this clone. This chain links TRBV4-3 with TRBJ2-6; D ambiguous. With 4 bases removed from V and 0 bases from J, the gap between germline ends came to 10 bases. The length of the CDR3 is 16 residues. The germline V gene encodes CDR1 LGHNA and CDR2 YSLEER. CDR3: CASSLRASSGANVLTF. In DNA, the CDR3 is TGCGCCAGCAGCCTCCGGGCCTCCTCTGGGGCCAACGTCCTGACTTTC.

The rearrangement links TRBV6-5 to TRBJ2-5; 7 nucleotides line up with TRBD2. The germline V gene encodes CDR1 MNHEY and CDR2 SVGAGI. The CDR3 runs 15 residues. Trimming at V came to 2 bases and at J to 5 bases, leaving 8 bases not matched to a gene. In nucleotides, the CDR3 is TGTGCCAGCAGTTACGGAGGGACTAACGCGGAGACCCAGTACTTC. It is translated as CASSYGGTNAETQYF.

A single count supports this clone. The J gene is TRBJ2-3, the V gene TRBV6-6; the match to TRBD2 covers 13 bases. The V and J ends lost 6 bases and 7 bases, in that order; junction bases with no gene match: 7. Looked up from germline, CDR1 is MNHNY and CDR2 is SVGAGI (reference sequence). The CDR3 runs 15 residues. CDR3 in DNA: TGTGCCAGCAGAAACGGACTAGCGGGGGTAAATACGCAGTATTTT. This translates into CASRNGLAGVNTQYF.